Listed here are 10 T cell receptor beta chains from one sample, sequenced in a study of T cells in localized non-small cell lung cancer (TCRdb year 2020). To prepare the library, the immunoSEQ multiplex PCR assay was applied. TCRdb's version of the immuneACCESS table is confined to in-frame rearrangements and falls short of the full clone set. An unresolved V gene accounts for under half of the shortfall where checked; the remainder is of unknown origin. This sample comprises about 78,000 clones, 70% to 90% of them detected only once. Approximately 2.5% of the sample goes to the ten largest clones. Sequencing was performed on peripheral blood, taken before any cancer treatment. These receptors were collected from a man aged 40 to 70 with stage I lung adenocarcinoma.

This chain joins TRBV5-6 and TRBJ2-1; D uncertain. Germline CDR1 is SGHDT and CDR2 is YYEEEE. The CDR3 spans 15 residues. Trimming stripped 0 bases from V and 0 bases from J, with 7 bases between. DNA for the CDR3: TGTGCCAGCAGCTTGGGCAGGAGCTCCTACAATGAGCAGTTCTTC. It specifies CASSLGRSSYNEQFF.

The V call is TRBV7-2, the J call TRBJ1-1, with unresolved D. This CDR3 has 15 amino acids. The V end was cut by 5 bases, the J end by 1 base, with 14 bases between. Germline V gene data show CDR1 as SGHTA and CDR2 as FQGNSA. Written as DNA, the CDR3 is TGTGCCAGCAGCCCGGGAGTGGGCTGGAACACTGAAGCTTTCTTT. Residues: CASSPGVGWNTEAFF. Using reference TRBV7-2 and TRBJ1-1 for the parts outside the CDR3, the full variable domain is GAGVSQSPSNKVTEKGKDVELRCDPISGHTALYWYRQSLGQGLEFLIYFQGNSAPDKSGLPSDRFSAERTGGSVSTLTIQRTQQEDSAVYLCASSPGVGWNTEAFFGQGTRLTVV.

The chain's CDR3 is CASSESTGGGYTF. For the CDR3, the DNA is TGCGCCAGCAGTGAGTCGACAGGAGGAGGCTACACCTTC. V gene TRBV10-2 combines with J gene TRBJ1-2, with D maybe TRBD1 (6 bases). Per the germline V gene, CDR1 is WSHSY and CDR2 is SAAADI. This CDR3 comprises 13 residues. V lost 0 bases and J 8 bases, leaving 10 bases between the germline ends.

The rearrangement uses TRBV10-3 and TRBJ2-7, with D possibly being TRBD2 (5 bases). V dropped 0 bases and J dropped 5 bases, with 11 bases sitting between them. Germline V gene data show CDR1 as ENHRY and CDR2 as SYGVKD. The CDR3 contains 14 residues. CDR3 coding DNA: TGTGCCATCAGTGAGTCCGGGGTCCGCAACGAGCAGTACTTC. This encodes CAISESGVRNEQYF.

This clone occurred once. The chain has TRBV7-2 and TRBJ1-5; D gene unclear. The CDR3 runs to 15 residues. V was clipped by 1 base and J by 3 bases, with 10 bases between them. Looked up from germline, CDR1 is SGHTA and CDR2 is FQGNSA. The CDR3 protein is CASSLDGGANQPQHF. The CDR3 DNA follows: TGTGCCAGCAGCTTAGACGGCGGAGCCAATCAGCCCCAGCATTTT.

The chain uses TRBV30 and TRBJ2-5; tentatively, D is TRBD1 (6 bases). The CDR3 covers 15 residues. Trimming stripped 0 bases from V and 3 bases from J, with 14 bases between. Germline values: CDR1 GTSNPN, CDR2 SVGIG (reference sequence). The CDR3, as DNA: TGTGCCTGGAGTGTTCTGGACAGACGAAAAGAGACCCAGTACTTC. Its protein product is CAWSVLDRRKETQYF.

This clone ranks as medium-sized (0.01 to 0.1%). V and J are TRBV19 and TRBJ2-5, with 8 bases identical to TRBD1. Germline V gives CDR1 LNHDA, CDR2 SQIVND (reference sequence). The CDR3 extends over 14 amino acids. V shed 5 bases and J 1 base; nucleotides not matched to a gene: 3. CDR3 bases: TGTGCCAGTAGTGACCAGGGGGCCCAAGAGACCCAGTACTTC. Translated, it gives CASSDQGAQETQYF.

Only one count was recorded for this clone. This rearrangement joins TRBV25-1 to TRBJ1-2; possible D gene TRBD1, 5 bases. V was trimmed by 3 bases and J by 4 bases, leaving 12 bases between them. The CDR3 length is 14 residues. Germline V gene data show CDR1 as MGHDK and CDR2 as SYGVNS. The DNA of the CDR3 is TGTGCCAGCAGTGAGCAGGGCCGCCTCTATGGCTACACCTTC. Translation gives CASSEQGRLYGYTF.

Concerning this clone: Its ends do not fully match the called genes, so a read error is possible. The chain recombines TRBV7-7 with TRBJ1-1; D may be TRBD1 (5 bases). The germline V gene has CDR1 SSHAT and CDR2 FNYEAQ (reference sequence). The CDR3 is 12 residues long. The CDR3: CASNPMGPEAFF. The DNA for the CDR3 is TGTGCTAGCAACCCAATGGGGCCTGAAGCTTTCTTT.

This clone has a single count. V is TRBV11-2 and J is TRBJ2-5; 9 bases match TRBD1. CDR1 is SGHAT and CDR2 is FQNNGV in the germline V gene. V dropped 5 bases and J dropped 6; count of bases not matched to a gene: 7. The CDR3 is made up of 14 amino acids. The CDR3 loop is CASSVTGGDKTQYF. CDR3 nucleotide sequence: TGTGCCAGCAGCGTAACAGGGGGCGATAAGACCCAGTACTTC.